This T cell receptor beta chain originates from a study of response to subunit inactivated influenza vaccine. MiXCR was run by TCRdb on the RT-PCR reads, yielding one entry per CDR3 protein. The sample lists more than 700,000 distinct CDR3 sequences; roughly 20% were seen once. Findings and caveats of the study: The authors offered the suggestion that each seasonal influenza vaccination recruits few new T cells.

Worth noting for this clonotype: No antigen is known for it.

The material was PBMCs from blood, obtained around 5 days after vaccination. The sequence derives from a man between 50 and 59 years old who received an inactivated influenza vaccine.

The CDR3 loop is CASSTTSFHEQYF. The CDR3 nucleotides are TGTGCCAGCAGTACTACTAGTTTCCACGAGCAGTACTTC. The chain links TRBV2 to TRBJ2-7, with D possibly matching TRBD2 (5 bases). Trimming cost V 5 bases and J 5 bases, with 13 bases left between them. Germline loops: CDR1 SNHLY, CDR2 FYNNEI. This CDR3 has 13 residues.